This is a list of T cell receptor beta chains from one sample in a study of long-term antiretroviral therapy in people with HIV. Produced via immunoSEQ multiplex PCR; TCRdb's table is partial and in-frame only. The sample has tens of thousands of clones, about 85% seen once. Specimen: unsorted PBMCs, collected about 5 years before starting antiretroviral therapy. These TCRs come from a man in his fifties with HIV. The CDR3 runs from the conserved cysteine through the conserved F or W. A D gene is named only where the DNA matches it firmly. The size of a clone is reported for some rows only, either as once, few or many, or as a class for expanded clones.

J | D | V | size | CDR3 | DNA
TRBJ2-1 | TRBD2 | TRBV18 | NA | CASSLSSGKYNEQFF | TGTGCCAGCTCATTGTCTAGCGGGAAATACAATGAGCAGTTCTTC
TRBJ1-1 | TRBD1 | TRBV11-2 | NA | CASSEQGALEAFF | TGTGCCAGCAGTGAACAGGGGGCCCTTGAAGCTTTCTTT
TRBJ1-4 | NA | TRBV5-1 | NA | CASSLVGGKLFF | TGCGCCAGCAGCTTGGTCGGGGGAAAACTGTTTTTT
TRBJ2-7 | TRBD2 | TRBV27 | NA | CASSTWTSSRSSYEQYF | TGTGCCAGCAGTACGTGGACTAGCTCCAGGAGCTCCTACGAGCAGTACTTC
TRBJ2-1 | NA | TRBV10-2 | NA | CASNVAEGGGPYNEQFF | TGCGCCAGCAACGTAGCGGAAGGAGGAGGCCCCTACAATGAGCAGTTCTTC
TRBJ1-3 | NA | TRBV6-5 | NA | CASTPFGAGNTIYF | TGTGCCAGCACCCCGTTCGGGGCTGGAAACACCATATATTTT
TRBJ1-1 | NA | TRBV6-1 | NA | CAHGRTEAFF | TGTGCCCACGGAAGGACTGAAGCTTTCTTT
TRBJ2-2 | NA | TRBV5-4 | NA | CASSYFQGGVAGELFF | TGTGCCAGCAGCTATTTCCAGGGGGGGGTCGCCGGGGAGCTGTTTTTT
TRBJ1-1 | NA | TRBV2 | NA | CASMEGRLNTEAFF | TGTGCCAGCATGGAGGGACGGTTGAACACTGAAGCTTTCTTT
TRBJ1-2 | NA | TRBV30 | NA | CAWSVNLVNYGYTF | TGTGCCTGGAGTGTAAACTTGGTTAACTATGGCTACACCTTC
TRBJ1-2 | TRBD1 | TRBV5-1 | NA | CASSLVGTGFSGYTF | TGCGCCAGCAGCTTGGTTGGGACAGGGTTTTCTGGCTACACCTTC
TRBJ2-2 | TRBD1 | TRBV29-1 | NA | CSAGTGGFTGELFF | TGCAGCGCCGGGACAGGGGGCTTCACCGGGGAGCTGTTTTTT
TRBJ2-2 | TRBD2 | TRBV7-3 | NA | CASSLFGLAGSGELFF | TGTGCCAGCAGTTTATTTGGACTAGCGGGATCCGGGGAGCTGTTTTTT
TRBJ1-3 | NA | TRBV7-9 | NA | CASSFQGPSGNTIYF | TGTGCCAGCAGCTTCCAGGGTCCGTCTGGAAACACCATATATTTT
TRBJ2-5 | NA | TRBV10-3 | NA | CAIKEPPQETQYF | TGTGCCATCAAAGAGCCTCCCCAAGAGACCCAGTACTTC
TRBJ2-7 | TRBD1 | TRBV29-1 | NA | CSVGQGAQEQYF | TGCAGCGTTGGACAGGGGGCGCAGGAGCAGTACTTC
TRBJ2-7 | NA | TRBV5-1 | NA | CASSPITESYEQYF | TGCGCCAGCAGCCCCATAACTGAGTCCTACGAGCAGTACTTC
TRBJ1-2 | NA | TRBV7-9 | NA | CASSLAGTVPYGYTF | TGTGCCAGCAGCTTAGCGGGCACAGTACCCTATGGCTACACCTTC
TRBJ2-3 | NA | TRBV7-3 | NA | CASSSGQTTDTQYF | TGTGCCAGCAGCTCAGGACAAACAACAGATACGCAGTATTTT
TRBJ2-3 | NA | TRBV11-1 | NA | CASKADLTSTDTQYF | TGTGCCAGCAAGGCAGACCTGACTAGCACAGATACGCAGTATTTT
TRBJ1-2 | NA | TRBV19 | NA | CASAGTGRYGYTF | TGTGCCAGCGCCGGGACGGGCCGCTATGGCTACACCTTC
TRBJ2-5 | NA | TRBV7-8 | NA | CASSLAQFGTQETQYF | TGTGCCAGCAGCTTAGCGCAGTTTGGGACACAAGAGACCCAGTACTTC
TRBJ2-3 | NA | TRBV5-6 | NA | CASSFGGPTDTQYF | TGTGCCAGCAGCTTTGGTGGTCCCACAGATACGCAGTATTTT
TRBJ1-2 | TRBD1 | TRBV5-5 | NA | CASSRKDRGADVYGYTF | TGTGCCAGCAGCCGAAAGGACAGGGGAGCTGATGTCTATGGCTACACCTTC
TRBJ2-1 | TRBD1 | TRBV29-1 | NA | CSVSGQGGDEQFF | TGCAGCGTCTCGGGACAGGGGGGCGATGAGCAGTTCTTC
TRBJ1-1 | NA | TRBV9 | NA | CASSVRTENTEAFF | TGTGCCAGCAGCGTCAGGACGGAAAACACTGAAGCTTTCTTT
TRBJ1-5 | NA | TRBV6-5 | NA | CASRGGDQPQHF | TGTGCCAGCAGGGGGGGCGATCAGCCCCAGCATTTT
TRBJ2-3 | NA | TRBV15 | NA | CATSGPKTGTNPSTDTQYF | TGTGCCACCAGCGGACCCAAAACCGGGACGAACCCTAGCACAGATACGCAGTATTTT
TRBJ1-2 | NA | TRBV7-9 | NA | CASSRYNREVNGYTF | TGTGCCAGCAGCCGTTATAACAGGGAAGTGAATGGCTACACCTTC
TRBJ1-1 | NA | TRBV20-1 | NA | CSARDRPQAFF | TGCAGTGCTAGAGACAGGCCCCAAGCTTTCTTT
TRBJ2-2 | NA | TRBV30 | NA | CAWSVHRWGPGELFF | TGTGCCTGGAGTGTACACAGGTGGGGTCCCGGGGAGCTGTTTTTT
TRBJ1-1 | TRBD1 | TRBV7-2 | NA | CASSTTGHTEAFF | TGTGCCAGCAGCACGACAGGGCACACTGAAGCTTTCTTT
TRBJ1-5 | NA | TRBV27 | NA | CASSYTNQPQHF | TGTGCCAGCAGTTACACGAATCAGCCCCAGCATTTT
TRBJ2-1 | TRBD2 | TRBV7-9 | NA | CASSLASGRGNEQFF | TGTGCCAGCAGCCTCGCTAGCGGGAGGGGCAATGAGCAGTTCTTC
TRBJ1-1 | NA | TRBV5-5 | once | CASSLPVGGYTEAFF | TGTGCCAGCAGCCTCCCGGTGGGGGGATACACTGAAGCTTTCTTT
TRBJ2-3 | NA | TRBV5-1 | NA | CASSLVASSTDTQYF | TGCGCCAGCAGCTTAGTGGCAAGTAGCACAGATACGCAGTATTTT
TRBJ1-5 | TRBD1 | TRBV7-2 | NA | CASSPEGTGGDQPQHF | TGTGCCAGCAGCCCTGAAGGGACAGGGGGCGATCAGCCCCAGCATTTT
TRBJ2-5 | TRBD2 | TRBV12-5 | NA | CASGRTSGDQETQYF | TGTGCTAGTGGGAGGACTAGCGGGGATCAAGAGACCCAGTACTTC
TRBJ2-7 | NA | TRBV5-1 | NA | CASSKVHYEQYF | TGCGCCAGCAGCAAAGTCCACTACGAGCAGTACTTC
TRBJ2-7 | TRBD1 | TRBV2 | NA | CAWDRPYEQYF | TGTGCCTGGGACAGACCCTACGAGCAGTACTTC